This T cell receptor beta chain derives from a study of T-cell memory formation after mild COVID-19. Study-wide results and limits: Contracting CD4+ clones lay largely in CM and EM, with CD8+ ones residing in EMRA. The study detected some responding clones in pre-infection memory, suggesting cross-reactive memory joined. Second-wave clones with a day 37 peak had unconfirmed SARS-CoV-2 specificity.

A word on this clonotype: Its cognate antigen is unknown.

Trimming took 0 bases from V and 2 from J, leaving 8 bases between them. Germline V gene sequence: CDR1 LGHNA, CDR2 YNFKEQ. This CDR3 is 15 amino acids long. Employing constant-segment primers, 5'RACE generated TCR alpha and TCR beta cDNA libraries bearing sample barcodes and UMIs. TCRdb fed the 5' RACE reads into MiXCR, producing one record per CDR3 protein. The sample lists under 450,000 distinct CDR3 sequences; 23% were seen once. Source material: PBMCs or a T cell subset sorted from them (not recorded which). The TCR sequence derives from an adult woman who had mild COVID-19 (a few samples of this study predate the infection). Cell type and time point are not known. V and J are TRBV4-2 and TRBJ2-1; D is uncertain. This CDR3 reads CASSQERQAYNEQFF. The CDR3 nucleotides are TGTGCCAGCAGCCAAGAACGGCAAGCCTACAATGAGCAGTTCTTC.